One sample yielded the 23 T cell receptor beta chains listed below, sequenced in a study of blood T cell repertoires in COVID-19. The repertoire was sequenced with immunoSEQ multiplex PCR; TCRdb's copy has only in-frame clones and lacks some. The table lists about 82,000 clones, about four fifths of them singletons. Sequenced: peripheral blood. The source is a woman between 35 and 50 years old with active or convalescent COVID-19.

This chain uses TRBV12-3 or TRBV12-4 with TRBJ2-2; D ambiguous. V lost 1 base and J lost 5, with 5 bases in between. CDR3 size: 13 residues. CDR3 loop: CASSLGVTGELFF. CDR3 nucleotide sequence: TGTGCCAGCAGTTTAGGAGTTACCGGGGAGCTGTTTTTT.

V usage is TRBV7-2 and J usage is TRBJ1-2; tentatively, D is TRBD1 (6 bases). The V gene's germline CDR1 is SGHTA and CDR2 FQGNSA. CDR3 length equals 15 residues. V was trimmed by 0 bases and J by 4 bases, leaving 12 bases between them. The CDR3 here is CASSLASTGGYGYTF. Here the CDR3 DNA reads TGTGCCAGCAGCTTAGCCTCGACAGGAGGCTATGGCTACACCTTC.

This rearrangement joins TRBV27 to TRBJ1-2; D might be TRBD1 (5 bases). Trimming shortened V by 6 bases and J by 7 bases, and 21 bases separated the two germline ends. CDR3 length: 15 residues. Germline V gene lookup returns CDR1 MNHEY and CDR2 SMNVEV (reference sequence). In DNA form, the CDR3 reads TGTGCCAGCAGGTGGAGCAGGGAACTTCTTGGTGGCTACACCTTC. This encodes CASRWSRELLGGYTF.

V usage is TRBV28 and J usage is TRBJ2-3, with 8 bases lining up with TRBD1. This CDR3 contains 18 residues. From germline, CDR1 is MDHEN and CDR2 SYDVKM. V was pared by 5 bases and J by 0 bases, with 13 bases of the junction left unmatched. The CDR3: CASSGWTGLGSSTDTQYF. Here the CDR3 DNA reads TGTGCCAGCAGTGGATGGACAGGGCTCGGGTCAAGCACAGATACGCAGTATTTT.

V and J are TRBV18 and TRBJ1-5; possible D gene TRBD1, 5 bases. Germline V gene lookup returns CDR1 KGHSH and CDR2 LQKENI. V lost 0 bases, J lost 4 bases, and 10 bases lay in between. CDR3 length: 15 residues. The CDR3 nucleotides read TGTGCCAGCTCACCACCGTTGGCAGGGAATCAGCCCCAGCATTTT. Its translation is CASSPPLAGNQPQHF. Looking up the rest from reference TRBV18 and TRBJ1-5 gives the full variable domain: NAGVMQNPRHLVRRRGQEARLRCSPMKGHSHVYWYRQLPEEGLKFMVYLQKENIIDESGMPKERFSAEFPKEGPSILRIQQVVRGDSAAYFCASSPPLAGNQPQHFGDGTRLSIL.

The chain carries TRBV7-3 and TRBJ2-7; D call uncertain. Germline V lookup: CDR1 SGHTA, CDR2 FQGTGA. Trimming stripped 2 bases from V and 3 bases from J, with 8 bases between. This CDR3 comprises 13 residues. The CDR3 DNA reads TGTGCCAGCAGCTTAGCCCCACACTACGAGCAGTACTTC. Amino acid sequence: CASSLAPHYEQYF.

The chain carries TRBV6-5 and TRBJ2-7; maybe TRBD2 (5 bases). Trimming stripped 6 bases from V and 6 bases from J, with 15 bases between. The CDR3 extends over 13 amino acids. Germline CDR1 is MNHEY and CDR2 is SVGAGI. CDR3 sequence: CASSVATGFEQYF. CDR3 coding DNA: TGTGCCAGCAGCGTCGCTACGGGGTTCGAGCAGTACTTC.

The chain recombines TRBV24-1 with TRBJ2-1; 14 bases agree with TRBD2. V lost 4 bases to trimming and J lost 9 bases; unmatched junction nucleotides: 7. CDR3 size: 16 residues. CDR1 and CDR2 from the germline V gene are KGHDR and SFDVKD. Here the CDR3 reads CATSDPGTSGSPEQFF. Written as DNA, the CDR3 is TGTGCCACCAGTGACCCCGGGACTAGCGGGAGTCCTGAGCAGTTCTTC.

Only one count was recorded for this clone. CDR3 region: CASSLYPRDRTYEQYF. In nucleotides, the CDR3 is TGTGCCAGCAGTTTATATCCCCGCGACAGGACCTACGAGCAGTACTTC. The chain uses TRBV28 and TRBJ2-7; the D gene is possibly TRBD1 (6 bases). This CDR3 is built from 16 residues. In germline, CDR1 is MDHEN, CDR2 SYDVKM. With 1 base removed from V and 2 bases from J, the gap between germline ends came to 15 bases.

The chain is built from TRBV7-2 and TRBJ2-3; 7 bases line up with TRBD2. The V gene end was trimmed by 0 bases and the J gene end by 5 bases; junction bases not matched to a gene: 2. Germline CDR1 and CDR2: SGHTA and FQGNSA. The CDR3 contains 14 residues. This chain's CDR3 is CASSLAWGGDTQYF. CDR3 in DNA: TGTGCCAGCAGCTTAGCGTGGGGGGGAGATACGCAGTATTTT.

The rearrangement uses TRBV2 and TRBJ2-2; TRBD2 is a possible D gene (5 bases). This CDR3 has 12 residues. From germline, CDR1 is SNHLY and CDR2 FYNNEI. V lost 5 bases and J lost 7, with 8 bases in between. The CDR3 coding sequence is TGTGCCAGCAGTAAGGAGGTCGGGGAGCTGTTTTTT. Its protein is CASSKEVGELFF.

CDR3 DNA sequence: TGCGCCAGCAGCCAAGATCCAAGAGGGCGCAATCAGCCCCAGCATTTT. Amino acids: CASSQDPRGRNQPQHF. The rearrangement links TRBV4-1 to TRBJ1-5; no firm D call. Per the germline V gene, CDR1 is MGHRA and CDR2 is YSYEKL. The germline V and J ends were trimmed by 0 bases and 2 bases, with 11 bases remaining between them. This CDR3 region has 16 residues.

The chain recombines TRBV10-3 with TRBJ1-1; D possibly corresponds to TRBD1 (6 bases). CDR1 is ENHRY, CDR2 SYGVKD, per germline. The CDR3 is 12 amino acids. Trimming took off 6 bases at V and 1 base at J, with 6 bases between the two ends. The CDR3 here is CAIRGQNTEAFF. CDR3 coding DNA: TGTGCCATCAGGGGACAGAACACTGAAGCTTTCTTT.

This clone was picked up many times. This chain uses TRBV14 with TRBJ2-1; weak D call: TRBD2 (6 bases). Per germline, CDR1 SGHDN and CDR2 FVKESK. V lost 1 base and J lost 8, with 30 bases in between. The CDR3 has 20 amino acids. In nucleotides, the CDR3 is TGTGCCAGCAGCCAAGTGGCGACTAGAGGTCGACCAAACCGCCGTCATGAGCAGTTCTTC. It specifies CASSQVATRGRPNRRHEQFF. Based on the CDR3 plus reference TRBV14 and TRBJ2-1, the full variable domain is EAGVTQFPSHSVIEKGQTVTLRCDPISGHDNLYWYRRVMGKEIKFLLHFVKESKQDESGMPNNRFLAERTGGTYSTLKVQPAELEDSGVYFCASSQVATRGRPNRRHEQFFGPGTRLTVL.

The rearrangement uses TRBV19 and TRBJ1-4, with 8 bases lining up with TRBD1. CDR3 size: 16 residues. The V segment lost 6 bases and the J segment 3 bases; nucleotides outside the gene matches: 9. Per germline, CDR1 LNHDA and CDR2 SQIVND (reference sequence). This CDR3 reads CASRSSGGASNEKLFF. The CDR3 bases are TGTGCCAGTAGGAGCTCAGGGGGCGCGTCTAATGAAAAACTGTTTTTT.

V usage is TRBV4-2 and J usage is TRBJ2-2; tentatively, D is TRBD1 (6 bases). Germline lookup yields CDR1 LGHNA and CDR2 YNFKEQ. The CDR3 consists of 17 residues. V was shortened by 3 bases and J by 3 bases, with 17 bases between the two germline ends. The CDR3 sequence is CASSHVRGRSYTGELFF. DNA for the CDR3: TGTGCCAGCAGCCACGTCAGGGGCCGTAGCTACACCGGGGAGCTGTTTTTT.

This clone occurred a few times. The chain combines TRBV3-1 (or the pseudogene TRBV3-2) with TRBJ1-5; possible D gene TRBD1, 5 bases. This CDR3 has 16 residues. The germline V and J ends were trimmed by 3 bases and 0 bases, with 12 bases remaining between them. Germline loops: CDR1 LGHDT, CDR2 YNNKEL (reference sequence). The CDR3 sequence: CASSQGGGYSNQPQHF. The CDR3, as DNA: TGTGCCAGCAGCCAGGGGGGAGGGTATAGCAATCAGCCCCAGCATTTT.

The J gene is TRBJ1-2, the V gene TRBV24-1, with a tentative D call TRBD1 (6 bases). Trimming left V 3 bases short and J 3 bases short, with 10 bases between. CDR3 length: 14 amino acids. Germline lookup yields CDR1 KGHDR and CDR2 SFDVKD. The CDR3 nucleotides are TGTGCCACCAGTGATCCCACAGGGCACTATGGCTACACCTTC. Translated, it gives CATSDPTGHYGYTF.

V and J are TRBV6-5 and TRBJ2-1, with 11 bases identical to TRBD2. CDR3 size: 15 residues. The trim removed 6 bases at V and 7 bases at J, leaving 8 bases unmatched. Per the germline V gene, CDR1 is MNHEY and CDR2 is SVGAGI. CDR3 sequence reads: CASSPLSGGGNEQFF. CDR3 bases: TGTGCCAGCAGCCCCCTTAGCGGGGGGGGTAATGAGCAGTTCTTC.

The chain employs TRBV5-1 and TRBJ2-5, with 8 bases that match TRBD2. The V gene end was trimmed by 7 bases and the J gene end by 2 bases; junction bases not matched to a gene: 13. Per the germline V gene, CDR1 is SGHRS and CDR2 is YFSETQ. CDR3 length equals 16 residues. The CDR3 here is CASHGRVAGSQETQYF. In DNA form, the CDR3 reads TGCGCCAGCCACGGGAGGGTAGCGGGGTCACAAGAGACCCAGTACTTC.

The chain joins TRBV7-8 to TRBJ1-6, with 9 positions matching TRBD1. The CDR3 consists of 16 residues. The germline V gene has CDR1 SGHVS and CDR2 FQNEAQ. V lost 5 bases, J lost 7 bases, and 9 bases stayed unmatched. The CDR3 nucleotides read TGTGCCAGCAGCATTCATCCAGGACAGGGGAATTCACCCCTCCACTTT. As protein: CASSIHPGQGNSPLHF.

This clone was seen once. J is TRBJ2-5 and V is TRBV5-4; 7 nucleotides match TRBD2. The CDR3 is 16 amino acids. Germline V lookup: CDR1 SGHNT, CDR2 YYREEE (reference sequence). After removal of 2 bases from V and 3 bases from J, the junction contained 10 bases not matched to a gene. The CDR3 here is CASSFALGLAEETQYF. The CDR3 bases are TGTGCCAGCAGCTTTGCCCTGGGGCTAGCGGAAGAGACCCAGTACTTC.

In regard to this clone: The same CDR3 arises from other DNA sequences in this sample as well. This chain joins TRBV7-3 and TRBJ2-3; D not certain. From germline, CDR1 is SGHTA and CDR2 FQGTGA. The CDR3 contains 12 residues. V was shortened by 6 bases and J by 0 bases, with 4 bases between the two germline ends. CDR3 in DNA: TGTGCCAGCAGTTCAAGCACAGATACGCAGTATTTT. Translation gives CASSSSTDTQYF.